A single sample gave rise to the 9 T cell receptor beta chains below, sequenced in a study of shared clonotypes between healthy human individuals. Assay used: immunoSEQ multiplex PCR; TCRdb lists only in-frame clones, some missing. The sample includes more than 2 million clones, around 95% of them seen just once. The specimen was naive CD4+ T cells sorted from blood. The subset was: CD45RA+ positively selected. The receptors come from a man between 18 and 35 years old in good health.

In this sample, this clone turned up once. J is TRBJ1-1 and V is TRBV7-9, with D unresolved. Germline V lookup: CDR1 SEHNR, CDR2 FQNEAQ (reference sequence). Deletions cut 3 bases from V and 1 base from J, with 6 bases between. The CDR3 runs 13 residues. The CDR3 DNA is TGTGCCAGCAGCTTGGCCACGAACACTGAAGCTTTCTTT. Its protein product is CASSLATNTEAFF.

The chain joins TRBV11-3 to TRBJ2-3; D remains unclear. The ends were cut back, 8 bases at V and 4 bases at J, with 10 bases in the middle. CDR1 is SGHNT, CDR2 YENEEA, per germline. This CDR3 contains 12 residues. This chain's CDR3 is CASSRAADTQYF. Here the CDR3 DNA reads TGTGCCAGCTCAAGGGCGGCAGATACGCAGTATTTT.

This chain links TRBV6-6 with TRBJ2-7, with D maybe TRBD1 (5 bases). The CDR3 is made up of 14 amino acids. CDR1 and CDR2 from the germline V gene are MNHNY and SVGAGI (reference sequence). The germline V and J ends were trimmed by 2 bases and 3 bases, with 11 bases remaining between them. The CDR3 protein is CASSYDSGYYEQYF. The DNA of the CDR3 is TGTGCCAGCAGTTACGACTCAGGGTACTACGAGCAGTACTTC.

The chain has TRBV6-6 and TRBJ1-1; 8 positions match TRBD1. V trimming: 6 bases; J trimming: 3 bases; junction bases outside the gene matches: 3. This CDR3 contains 13 residues. Germline loops: CDR1 MNHNY, CDR2 SVGAGI (reference sequence). This CDR3 is CASRPQGDTEAFF. CDR3 coding DNA: TGTGCCAGCAGGCCACAGGGGGACACTGAAGCTTTCTTT.

The genes are TRBV11-2 and TRBJ2-3; TRBD2 agrees at 9 bases. This CDR3 region has 16 residues. CDR1 is SGHAT, CDR2 FQNNGV, per germline. The V and J ends lost 5 bases and 5 bases, in that order; junction bases with no gene match: 11. CDR3 residues: CASSEPISGRRDTQYF. The CDR3 bases are TGTGCCAGCAGCGAACCCATTAGCGGGAGACGAGATACGCAGTATTTT.

The chain combines TRBV30 with TRBJ2-3; D unresolved. The CDR3 has 12 residues. The germline V gene encodes CDR1 GTSNPN and CDR2 SVGIG (reference sequence). Trimming took 4 bases from V and 2 from J, leaving 7 bases between them. CDR3 region: CAWTRFTDTQYF. The CDR3 nucleotides read TGTGCCTGGACAAGGTTCACAGATACGCAGTATTTT. The complete variable domain, with remaining parts taken from reference TRBV30 and TRBJ2-3, reads SQTIHQWPATLVQPVGSPLSLECTVEGTSNPNLYWYRQAAGRGLQLLFYSVGIGQISSEVPQNLSASRPQDRQFILSSKKLLLSDSGFYLCAWTRFTDTQYFGPGTRLTVL.

The chain employs TRBV7-2 and TRBJ1-1; D ambiguous. The germline gives CDR1 SGHTA, CDR2 FQGNSA. The CDR3 runs 11 residues. V dropped 5 bases and J dropped 11 bases, with 12 bases sitting between them. CDR3 nucleotide sequence: TGTGCCAGCAGCAACTTCCTAGGGGCTTTCTTT. Amino acids: CASSNFLGAFF.

The rearrangement links TRBV18 to TRBJ2-7; D is perhaps TRBD2 (6 bases). The CDR3 runs 14 residues. Trimming left V 3 bases short and J 2 bases short, with 11 bases between. CDR1 is KGHSH and CDR2 is LQKENI in the germline V gene. The CDR3 DNA follows: TGTGCCAGCTCACCGGCGGGGTGGCCCTACGAGCAGTACTTC. Translating gives CASSPAGWPYEQYF.

Points on this clone: The same CDR3 can be traced to other DNA sequences in this sample. The rearrangement links TRBV6-5 to TRBJ2-7; D unclear. CDR3 length equals 13 residues. V lost 6 bases, J lost 4 bases, and 13 bases lay in between. In germline, CDR1 is MNHEY, CDR2 SVGAGI. Here the CDR3 reads CASSRGPTYEQYF. CDR3 nucleotide sequence: TGTGCCAGCAGCCGAGGACCGACGTACGAGCAGTACTTC.